This TCR beta chain was sequenced for a study of long-term antiretroviral therapy in people with HIV. Overall study context: Initial samples were collected about a decade before the 2015 immediate-ART recommendation.

Each specimen consisted of about 1-10 million cryopreserved PBMC prior to extraction of DNA. Study results and caveats: The range of CDR3 lengths in HIV repertoires proved narrower than that found in controls. Clones that had undergone expansion before ART prevailed in the repertoire throughout all time points.

Running of the v3.0 immunoSEQ assay took place at survey level. Assay used: immunoSEQ multiplex PCR; TCRdb lists only in-frame clones, some missing. The top ten clones hold roughly 10% of a sample with some 17,000 clones, 70% to 90% of them seen once. Note on this clone: Antigen specificity is unknown.

This CDR3 has 13 amino acids. The germline gives CDR1 SQVTM, CDR2 ANQGSEA. Germline trimming cut 6 bases from V and 0 bases from J; bases unmatched to any gene: 3. Source: unsorted PBMCs, taken 0.3 years before starting antiretroviral therapy. This TCR came from a man aged 50 to 60 with HIV. This chain connects TRBV29-1 to TRBJ2-7, with 9 bases that match TRBD1. For the CDR3, the DNA is TGCAGCGTCCGGGACAGGGACTCCTACGAGCAGTACTTC. Protein product: CSVRDRDSYEQYF.